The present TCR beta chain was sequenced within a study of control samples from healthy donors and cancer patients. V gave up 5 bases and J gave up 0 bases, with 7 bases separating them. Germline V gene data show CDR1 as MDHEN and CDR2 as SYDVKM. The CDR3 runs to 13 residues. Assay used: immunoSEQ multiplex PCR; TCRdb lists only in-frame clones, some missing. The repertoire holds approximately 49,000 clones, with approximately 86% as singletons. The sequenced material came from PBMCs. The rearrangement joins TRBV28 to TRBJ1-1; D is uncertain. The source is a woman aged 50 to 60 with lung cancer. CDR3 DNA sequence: TGTGCCAGCAGTCTTACCTTGAACACTGAAGCTTTCTTT. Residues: CASSLTLNTEAFF.